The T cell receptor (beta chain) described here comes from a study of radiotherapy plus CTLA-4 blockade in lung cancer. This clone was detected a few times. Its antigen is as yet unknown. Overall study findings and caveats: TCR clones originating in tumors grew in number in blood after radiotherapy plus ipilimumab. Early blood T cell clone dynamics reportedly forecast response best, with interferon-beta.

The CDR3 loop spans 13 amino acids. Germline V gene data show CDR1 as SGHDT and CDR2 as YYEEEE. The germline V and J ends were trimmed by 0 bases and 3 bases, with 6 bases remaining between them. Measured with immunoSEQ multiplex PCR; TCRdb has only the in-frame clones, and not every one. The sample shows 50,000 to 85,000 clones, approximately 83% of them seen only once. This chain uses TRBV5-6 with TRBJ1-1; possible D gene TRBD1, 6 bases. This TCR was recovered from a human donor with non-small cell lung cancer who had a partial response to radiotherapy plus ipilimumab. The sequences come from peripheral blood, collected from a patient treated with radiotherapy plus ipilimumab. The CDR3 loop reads CASSLDRDTEAFF. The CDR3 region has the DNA TGTGCCAGCAGCTTGGACAGGGACACTGAAGCTTTCTTT.